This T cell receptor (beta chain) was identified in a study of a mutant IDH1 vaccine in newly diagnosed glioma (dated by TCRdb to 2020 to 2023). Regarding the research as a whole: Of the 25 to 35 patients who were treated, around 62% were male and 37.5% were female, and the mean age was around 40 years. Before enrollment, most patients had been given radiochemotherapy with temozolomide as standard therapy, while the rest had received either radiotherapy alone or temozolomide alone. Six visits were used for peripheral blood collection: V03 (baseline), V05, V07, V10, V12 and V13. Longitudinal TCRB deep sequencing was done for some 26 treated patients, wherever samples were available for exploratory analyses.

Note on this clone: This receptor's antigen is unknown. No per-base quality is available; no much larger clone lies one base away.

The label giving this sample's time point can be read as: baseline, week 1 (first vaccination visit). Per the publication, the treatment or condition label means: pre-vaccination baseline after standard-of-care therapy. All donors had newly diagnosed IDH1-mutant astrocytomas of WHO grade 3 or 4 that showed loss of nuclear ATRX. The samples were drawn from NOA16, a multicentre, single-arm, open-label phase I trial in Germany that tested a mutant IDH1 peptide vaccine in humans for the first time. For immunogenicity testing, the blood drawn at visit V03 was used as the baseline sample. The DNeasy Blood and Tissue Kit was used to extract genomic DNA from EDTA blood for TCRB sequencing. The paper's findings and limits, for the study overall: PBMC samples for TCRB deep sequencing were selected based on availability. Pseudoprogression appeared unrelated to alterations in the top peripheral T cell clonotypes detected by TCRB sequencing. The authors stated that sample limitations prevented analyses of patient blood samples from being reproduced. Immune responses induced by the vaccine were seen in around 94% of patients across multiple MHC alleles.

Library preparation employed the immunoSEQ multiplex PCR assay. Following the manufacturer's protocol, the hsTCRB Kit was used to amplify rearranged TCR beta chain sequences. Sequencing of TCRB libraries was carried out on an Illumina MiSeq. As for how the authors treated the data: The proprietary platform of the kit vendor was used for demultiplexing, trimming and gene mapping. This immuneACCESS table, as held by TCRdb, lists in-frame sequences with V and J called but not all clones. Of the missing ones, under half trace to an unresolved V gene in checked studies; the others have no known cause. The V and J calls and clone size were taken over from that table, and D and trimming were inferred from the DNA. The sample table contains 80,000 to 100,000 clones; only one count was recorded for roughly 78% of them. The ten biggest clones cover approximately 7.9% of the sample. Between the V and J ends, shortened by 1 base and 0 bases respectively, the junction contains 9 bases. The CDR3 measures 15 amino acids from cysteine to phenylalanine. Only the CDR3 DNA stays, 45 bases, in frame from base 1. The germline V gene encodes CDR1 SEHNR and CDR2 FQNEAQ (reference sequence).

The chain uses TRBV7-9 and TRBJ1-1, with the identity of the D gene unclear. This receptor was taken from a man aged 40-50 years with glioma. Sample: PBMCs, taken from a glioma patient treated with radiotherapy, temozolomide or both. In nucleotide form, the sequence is TGTGCCAGCAGCTTAGTTCAGGCCCTGAACACTGAAGCTTTCTTT. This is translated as CASSLVQALNTEAFF. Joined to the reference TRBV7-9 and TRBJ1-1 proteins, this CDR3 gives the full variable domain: DTGVSQNPRHKITKRGQNVTFRCDPISEHNRLYWYRQTLGQGPEFLTYFQNEAQLEKSRLLSDRFSAERPKGSFSTLEIQRTEQGDSAMYLCASSLVQALNTEAFFGQGTRLTVV.